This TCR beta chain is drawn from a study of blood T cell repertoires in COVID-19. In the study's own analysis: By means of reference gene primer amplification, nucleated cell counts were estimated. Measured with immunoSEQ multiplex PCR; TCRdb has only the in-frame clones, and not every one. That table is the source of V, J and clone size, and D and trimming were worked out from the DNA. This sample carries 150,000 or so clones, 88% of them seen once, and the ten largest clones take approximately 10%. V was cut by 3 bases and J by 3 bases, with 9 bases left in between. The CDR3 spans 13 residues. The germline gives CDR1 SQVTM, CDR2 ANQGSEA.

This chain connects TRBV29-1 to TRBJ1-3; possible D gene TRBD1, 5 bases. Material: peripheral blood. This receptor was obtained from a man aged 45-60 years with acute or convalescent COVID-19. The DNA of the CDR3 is TGCAGCGTTGACAGGGTTGATGGAAACACCATATATTTT. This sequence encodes CSVDRVDGNTIYF. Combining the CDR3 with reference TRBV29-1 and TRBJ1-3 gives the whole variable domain SAVISQKPSRDICQRGTSLTIQCQVDSQVTMMFWYRQQPGQSLTLIATANQGSEATYESGFVIDKFPISRPNLTFSTLTVSNMSPEDSSIYLCSVDRVDGNTIYFGEGSWLTVV.